These 26 T cell receptor beta chains were sequenced from one sample in a study of PD-L1 blockade in urothelial cancer. Described time point: pretreatment peripheral blood. Measured with immunoSEQ multiplex PCR; TCRdb has only the in-frame clones, and not every one. The sample has tens of thousands of clones, around 86% seen once. The material was PBMCs, obtained around atezolizumab (anti-PD-L1) treatment. These receptor sequences come from a man in his sixties with urothelial cancer.

The rearrangement uses TRBV2 and TRBJ1-5, with D possibly TRBD1 on 5 matching bases. Germline CDR1 SNHLY, CDR2 FYNNEI. V shed 2 bases and J shed 7 bases, with 12 bases lying between them. The CDR3 spans 14 residues. The CDR3 protein is CASSELGTKQPQHF. The CDR3 DNA reads as TGTGCCAGCAGTGAATTGGGGACTAAGCAGCCCCAGCATTTT.

CDR3 DNA sequence: TGTGCCAGCAGTTACCTCACCTCCGGGACAGGATATGGCTACACCTTC. It translates to CASSYLTSGTGYGYTF. The genes are TRBV6-5 and TRBJ1-2; TRBD1 aligns across 8 bases. J gave up 5 bases and V 2 bases, and 10 bases lay outside the gene matches. The CDR3 is 16 amino acids. Germline loops: CDR1 MNHEY, CDR2 SVGAGI.

The rearrangement joins TRBV5-4 to TRBJ2-5; 8 bases align to TRBD1. The germline V gene has CDR1 SGHNT and CDR2 YYREEE (reference sequence). This CDR3 is built from 14 residues. Trimming removed 4 bases from V and 3 bases from J; junction bases left unmatched: 5. CDR3 protein: CASSPTGGKETQYF. In DNA, the CDR3 is TGTGCCAGCAGCCCAACAGGGGGTAAAGAGACCCAGTACTTC.

The chain links TRBV7-8 to TRBJ2-7, with D maybe TRBD2 (7 bases). The CDR3 is 15 residues long. The V gene lost 1 base and the J gene lost 5 bases, with 15 bases spanning the gap. Germline V CDR1 and CDR2: SGHVS, FQNEAQ. CDR3 sequence reads: CASSLGGGPNHEQYF. The CDR3 nucleotides read TGTGCCAGCAGCTTAGGGGGGGGGCCCAACCACGAGCAGTACTTC.

A single count supports this clone. The chain has TRBV6-5 and TRBJ2-2; TRBD2 aligns across 10 bases. Germline V lookup: CDR1 MNHEY, CDR2 SVGAGI. Trimming at V came to 6 bases and at J to 4 bases, leaving 2 bases not matched to a gene. CDR3 length equals 14 residues. As DNA, the CDR3 is TGTGCCAGCAGAAGGACTAGCGGCACCGGGGAGCTGTTTTTT. It yields the protein CASRRTSGTGELFF.

The chain uses TRBV6-6 and TRBJ1-3; D gene unclear. The V gene lost 2 bases and the J gene lost 12 bases, with 8 bases spanning the gap. Germline assignment: CDR1 MNHNY and CDR2 SVGAGI (reference sequence). CDR3 size: 11 residues. The CDR3 region is CASSYDISIYF. The CDR3 bases are TGTGCCAGCAGTTACGACATTAGCATATATTTT.

The chain couples TRBV29-1 to TRBJ1-2; 7 bases line up with TRBD1. The V gene end was trimmed by 3 bases and the J gene end by 5 bases; junction bases not matched to a gene: 9. Germline V gene data show CDR1 as SQVTM and CDR2 as ANQGSEA. This CDR3 has 14 amino acids. CDR3 in amino acids: CSVDPTGMRYGYTF. The CDR3 nucleotides are TGCAGCGTTGATCCGACAGGGATGAGGTATGGCTACACCTTC.

The V and J genes are TRBV7-9 and TRBJ2-5; possible D gene TRBD1, 6 bases. V was cut by 5 bases and J by 0 bases, with 10 bases left in between. The CDR3 is 14 residues long. Per the germline V gene, CDR1 is SEHNR and CDR2 is FQNEAQ (reference sequence). The CDR3 DNA is TGTGCCAGCAGCCAAGGACAGTACCAAGAGACCCAGTACTTC. Its protein product is CASSQGQYQETQYF.

The chain has TRBV19 and TRBJ1-1, with 8 bases matching TRBD1. The length of the CDR3 is 16 residues. The ends lost 3 bases at V and 8 bases at J; junction bases unmatched: 14. The germline V gene encodes CDR1 LNHDA and CDR2 SQIVND (reference sequence). CDR3 loop: CASSISGGQEVLEAFF. The CDR3 region has the DNA TGTGCCAGTAGTATCTCGGGGGGACAGGAGGTTTTAGAAGCTTTCTTT.

The chain uses TRBV28 and TRBJ1-5, with 12 nucleotides matching TRBD1. Germline V lookup: CDR1 MDHEN, CDR2 SYDVKM. The CDR3 contains 15 residues. Trimming at V came to 5 bases and at J to 7 bases, leaving 6 bases not matched to a gene. CDR3 amino acids: CASSLGQGALQPQHF. Written as DNA, the CDR3 is TGTGCCAGCAGTCTGGGACAGGGGGCCTTGCAGCCCCAGCATTTT. The whole variable domain, filled in from reference TRBV28 and TRBJ1-5, reads DVKVTQSSRYLVKRTGEKVFLECVQDMDHENMFWYRQDPGLGLRLIYFSYDVKMKEKGDIPEGYSVSREKKERFSLILESASTNQTSMYLCASSLGQGALQPQHFGDGTRLSIL.

This rearrangement joins TRBV5-6 to TRBJ2-5; TRBD2 agrees at 11 bases. J lost 3 bases, V lost 4 bases, and 5 bases had no gene match. The length of the CDR3 is 15 residues. Looked up from germline, CDR1 is SGHDT and CDR2 is YYEEEE. The CDR3 nucleotides are TGTGCCAGCAGCCCCATGACTAGCGGGAAAGAGACCCAGTACTTC. Translation gives CASSPMTSGKETQYF.

The chain links TRBV11-2 to TRBJ2-3, with TRBD2 matching 7 bases. Germline trimming cut 1 base from V and 4 bases from J; bases unmatched to any gene: 11. The CDR3 has 17 residues. Germline V gene lookup returns CDR1 SGHAT and CDR2 FQNNGV. The DNA for the CDR3 is TGTGCCAGCAGCTTAGGATCCAGCCCGGGGGGTGCAGATACGCAGTATTTT. Its protein product is CASSLGSSPGGADTQYF.

The chain combines TRBV9 with TRBJ2-1; tentatively, D is TRBD2 (5 bases). CDR3 length: 14 amino acids. The germline V gene encodes CDR1 SGDLS and CDR2 YYNGEE. V gave up 0 bases and J gave up 6 bases, with 10 bases separating them. In DNA form, the CDR3 reads TGTGCCAGCAGCGTAGTATCCGGAGGCAATGAGCAGTTCTTC. Its protein is CASSVVSGGNEQFF.

This chain uses TRBV18 with TRBJ1-3; TRBD1 matches at 10 bases. The CDR3 is 18 amino acids. Unmatched junction bases numbered 6, after V lost 1 base and J lost 0 bases. Looked up from germline, CDR1 is KGHSH and CDR2 is LQKENI. Written as DNA, the CDR3 is TGTGCCAGCTCACCACTGGGACAGGGGCGAATCTCTGGAAACACCATATATTTT. Its translation is CASSPLGQGRISGNTIYF.

The chain recombines TRBV2 with TRBJ2-1; 8 bases are shared with TRBD1. V lost 3 bases, J lost 3 bases, and 13 bases stayed unmatched. Germline V lookup: CDR1 SNHLY, CDR2 FYNNEI. The CDR3 is 18 amino acids. The CDR3 sequence is CASSEQGGTGLGYNEQFF. As DNA, the CDR3 is TGTGCCAGCAGTGAGCAAGGGGGGACAGGCCTTGGCTACAATGAGCAGTTCTTC.

V is TRBV6-1 and J is TRBJ1-5, with D perhaps TRBD1 (6 bases). The CDR3 has 14 residues. V lost 2 bases and J 6 bases, leaving 11 bases between the germline ends. Germline V gives CDR1 MNHNS, CDR2 SASEGT. The CDR3, as DNA: TGTGCCAGCAGTGAATCGGGAGGGGGTCAGCCCCAGCATTTT. Encoded protein: CASSESGGGQPQHF.

The chain employs TRBV4-1 and TRBJ1-2; TRBD1 matches at 8 bases. Per the germline V gene, CDR1 is MGHRA and CDR2 is YSYEKL. There are 13 residues in the CDR3. J was trimmed by 5 bases and V by 7 bases; bases with no gene match: 6. The DNA of the CDR3 is TGCGCCAGCACCGGAACAGGGGGGTATGGCTACACCTTC. This gives the protein CASTGTGGYGYTF.

The chain links TRBV29-1 to TRBJ2-4; TRBD1 aligns across 12 bases. Trimming cost V 1 base and J 4 bases; bases outside gene matches: 8. Germline V gene lookup returns CDR1 SQVTM and CDR2 ANQGSEA. The CDR3 loop spans 17 amino acids. The CDR3 nucleotides read TGCAGCGTTGAAGGCGCCCGGGACAGGGGGCGGAAAAACATTCAGTACTTC. This codes for CSVEGARDRGRKNIQYF. Using reference TRBV29-1 and TRBJ2-4 for the parts outside the CDR3, the full variable domain is SAVISQKPSRDICQRGTSLTIQCQVDSQVTMMFWYRQQPGQSLTLIATANQGSEATYESGFVIDKFPISRPNLTFSTLTVSNMSPEDSSIYLCSVEGARDRGRKNIQYFGAGTRLSVL.

V is TRBV5-8 and J is TRBJ2-7; 11 nucleotides match TRBD1. V lost 0 bases to trimming and J lost 6 bases; unmatched junction nucleotides: 2. The CDR3 runs to 14 residues. Germline values: CDR1 SGHTS, CDR2 YDEGEE. CDR3 protein: CASSLGTGGLEQYF. CDR3 nucleotides: TGTGCCAGCAGCTTGGGGACAGGGGGCCTCGAGCAGTACTTC.

V and J are TRBV5-4 and TRBJ2-5; TRBD2 matches at 8 bases. V dropped 0 bases and J dropped 5; count of bases not matched to a gene: 3. The CDR3 has 14 residues. Looked up from germline, CDR1 is SGHNT and CDR2 is YYREEE (reference sequence). The CDR3 DNA reads as TGTGCCAGCAGCTTGGAGGTAGCGGGGGAGACCCAGTACTTC. It encodes CASSLEVAGETQYF. Full variable domain (rest looked up from reference TRBV5-4 and TRBJ2-5): ETGVTQSPTHLIKTRGQQVTLRCSSQSGHNTVSWYQQALGQGPQFIFQYYREEENGRGNFPPRFSGLQFPNYSSELNVNALELDDSALYLCASSLEVAGETQYFGPGTRLLVL.

The chain recombines TRBV4-3 with TRBJ1-1, with D perhaps matching TRBD1 (5 bases). The CDR3 is 19 amino acids. Germline CDR1 and CDR2: LGHNA and YSLEER. The V end was cut by 4 bases, the J end by 0 bases, with 24 bases between. The CDR3 loop is CASSLSILDKGVMNTEAFF. CDR3 coding DNA: TGCGCCAGCAGCCTGTCCATATTGGACAAAGGCGTCATGAACACTGAAGCTTTCTTT.

In this sample, this clone turned up once. V gene TRBV11-2 combines with J gene TRBJ2-3; D may be TRBD2 (7 bases). The CDR3 totals 15 residues. The V and J ends lost 4 bases and 2 bases respectively, with 13 bases between them. The germline V gene has CDR1 SGHAT and CDR2 FQNNGV. The CDR3 coding sequence is TGTGCCAGCAGCTCCGTGGGGGGGCTCACAGATACGCAGTATTTT. It codes for CASSSVGGLTDTQYF.

V is TRBV21-1 and J is TRBJ2-7; TRBD2 reflects the table's D call only, with no check against the DNA. TRBV21-1 is classified as a pseudogene. CDR3 size: 12 residues. In DNA, the CDR3 is TGTGCCAGCAGAGCTCGGAGGCACGAGCAGTACTTC. Protein: CASRARRHEQYF.

This chain joins TRBV15 and TRBJ1-4, with D possibly TRBD1 on 6 matching bases. The V gene's germline CDR1 is LNHNV and CDR2 YYDKDF (reference sequence). V was cut by 1 base and J by 7 bases, with 13 bases left in between. This CDR3 comprises 15 residues. The CDR3 region is CATSRVHRETEKLFF. The CDR3 DNA is TGTGCCACCAGCAGAGTACACAGGGAAACTGAAAAACTGTTTTTT.

This clone was counted a few times. The chain joins TRBV30 to TRBJ1-3; no reliable D call. Germline assignment: CDR1 GTSNPN and CDR2 SVGIG (reference sequence). V was cut by 3 bases and J by 0 bases, with 6 bases left in between. This CDR3 region has 13 residues. Here the CDR3 reads CAWSSFSGNTIYF. The CDR3 DNA reads TGTGCCTGGAGCAGTTTCTCTGGAAACACCATATATTTT.

The chain couples TRBV30 to TRBJ1-5; D is undetermined. Germline CDR1 GTSNPN, CDR2 SVGIG (reference sequence). V lost 5 bases to trimming and J lost 6 bases, with 17 bases between them. The CDR3 is made up of 14 amino acids. The CDR3 loop is CAWAPDSGGQPQHF. CDR3 coding DNA: TGTGCCTGGGCCCCGGACTCCGGTGGTCAGCCCCAGCATTTT.